This T cell receptor beta chain was recorded in a study of PD-1 blockade in classical Hodgkin lymphoma. Between the trimmed V and J ends, which lost 7 bases and 3 bases, there was a span of 13 bases. CDR1 is MNHEY, CDR2 SMNVEV, per germline (reference sequence). The CDR3 runs to 14 residues. Time point in this sample: cycle 4 day 1 (C4D1), after six to seven weeks of nivolumab. Each patient experienced a relapse that followed autologous stem cell transplantation, and brentuximab vedotin exposure varied. The protocol was immunoSEQ multiplex PCR, while the TCRdb copy is restricted to in-frame clones and leaves out a portion. The sample shows under 30,000 clones, about 88% of them seen only once.

V gene TRBV27 combines with J gene TRBJ2-1; D might be TRBD1 (6 bases). Sequencing used peripheral blood mononuclear cells (PBMCs), obtained before the fourth cycle of nivolumab. This clonotype was obtained from a human donor with classical Hodgkin lymphoma. The CDR3 reads CASNAQGFYNEQFF. The CDR3 region has the DNA TGTGCCAGCAACGCACAGGGCTTCTACAATGAGCAGTTCTTC.